This TCR beta chain was sequenced during a study of T-cell memory formation after mild COVID-19. At the level of the study: TCR clusters largely stayed donor specific.

Researchers used 5'RACE with constant-segment primers to make TCR alpha and TCR beta cDNA libraries that carry sample barcodes and UMIs. TCRdb re-called the 5' RACE reads with MiXCR, one entry per CDR3 protein. In the table there are 250,000 to 300,000 distinct CDR3 sequences, 8% to 10% of which are singletons. The CDR3 has 14 residues. Per germline, CDR1 SGHRS and CDR2 YFSETQ. J was trimmed by 6 bases and V by 4 bases; bases with no gene match: 9. This clonotype showed up just a few times. Its antigen is unknown. General study findings and limits: Pre-infection memory harbored some responding clones, suggesting cross-reactive memory joined.

The sample consisted of PBMCs or a T cell subset sorted from them (not recorded which). The clonotype comes from a young man who had mild COVID-19 (a few samples of this study predate the infection). Cell type and time point are not known. V gene TRBV5-1 combines with J gene TRBJ1-2; 7 bases map to TRBD1. CDR3 region: CASSPETGFNGYTF. The CDR3 nucleotides read TGCGCCAGCAGCCCCGAGACAGGGTTTAATGGCTACACCTTC.